A single sample is the source of the 24 T cell receptor beta chains below, sequenced in a study of blood T cells in healthy people across ages. Primers used in a second PCR of about 6 to 11 cycles were a sample-barcoded 5' primer and a J-beta primer mix. In TCRdb, the 5' RACE reads were re-called with MiXCR into one record per CDR3 protein. This repertoire shows 500,000 to 550,000 distinct CDR3 sequences, 20% to 30% found once; its top ten account for less than 9%. This same sample was also part of a study on T cells of mothers and their children.

The specimen was blood. All receptors derive from a boy younger than 18 in good health.

The chain combines TRBV6-1 with TRBJ1-5, with 9 bases identical to TRBD1. The CDR3 extends over 16 amino acids. J lost 2 bases, V lost 5 bases, and 7 bases had no gene match. Germline V lookup: CDR1 MNHNS, CDR2 SASEGT. CDR3 coding DNA: TGTGCCAGCAGTCCCGGGACAGGGATCGGCAATCAGCCCCAGCATTTT. Translated, it gives CASSPGTGIGNQPQHF.

The chain links TRBV7-3 to TRBJ2-5, with 11 positions matching TRBD1. The DNA end lines up better with TRBJ2-1; the J call may be wrong. The CDR3 covers 14 residues. CDR1 and CDR2 from the germline V gene are SGHTA and FQGTGA. CDR3 sequence reads: CASRPGTGGGEQFF. CDR3 coding DNA: TGTGCCAGCAGACCCGGGACAGGGGGGGGTGAGCAGTTCTTC.

This clonotype was observed at least ten times. CDR3 nucleotides: TGTGCCAGCAGCTTTAGGATTAACGAGCAGTTCTTC. It encodes CASSFRINEQFF. J is TRBJ2-1 and V is TRBV7-8; D unclear. V lost 3 bases and J 10 bases, leaving 10 bases between the germline ends. This CDR3 has 12 amino acids. CDR1 SGHVS and CDR2 FQNEAQ come from the germline V gene.

The chain combines TRBV29-1 with TRBJ2-5; TRBD1 agrees at 7 bases. Germline CDR1 SQVTM, CDR2 ANQGSEA. The CDR3 is 15 amino acids. V lost 2 bases and J lost 10; bases outside the gene matches: 16. As DNA, the CDR3 is TGCAGCGTTGAATCGGGCAGGGGGAGCTCCTACGACCAGTACTTC. The encoded protein is CSVESGRGSSYDQYF.

Comment on this clonotype: The junction departs from the called germline gene at one end, perhaps through a read error. The gene calls are TRBV18 and TRBJ2-1; 12 bases are a match to TRBD2. Germline-derived CDR1 and CDR2 are KGHSH and LQKENI. The CDR3 consists of 16 residues. CDR3 coding DNA: TGTGCCAGCCCACCACCCGGGACTAGCGGGTACAATGAGCAGTTCTTC. This translates into CASPPPGTSGYNEQFF.

This clonotype has a handful of counts. The gene calls are TRBV9 and TRBJ2-3, with 7 bases aligning to TRBD2. The CDR3 sequence is 17 residues long. With 2 bases clipped from V and 2 bases from J, the junction kept 11 bases outside the gene matches. The V gene's germline CDR1 is SGDLS and CDR2 YYNGEE. The CDR3 sequence: CASSVAPGAGPTDTQYF. In DNA, the CDR3 is TGTGCCAGCAGCGTCGCCCCAGGAGCGGGGCCCACAGATACGCAGTATTTT.

This rearrangement joins TRBV15 to TRBJ1-2; D is unclear. Trimming stripped 1 base from V and 0 bases from J, with 9 bases between. The CDR3 covers 15 residues. The germline CDR1 and CDR2 sequences are LNHNV and YYDKDF (reference sequence). The CDR3 DNA follows: TGTGCCACCAGCAGAGTAAGGGCGACTAACTATGGCTACACCTTC. Protein sequence: CATSRVRATNYGYTF.

CDR3 sequence: CASNDRGGIHEQFF. The CDR3 DNA reads TGTGCCAGTAATGACAGGGGCGGGATTCATGAGCAGTTCTTC. The chain employs TRBV19 and TRBJ2-5, with 8 bases that match TRBD1. The J call is uncertain, as TRBJ2-1 better fits the DNA end. This CDR3 is 14 amino acids long. Germline CDR1 and CDR2: LNHDA and SQIVND (reference sequence).

This chain links TRBV28 with TRBJ1-4; D unresolved. V lost 10 bases, J lost 6 bases, and 6 bases lay in between. Germline loops: CDR1 MDHEN, CDR2 SYDVKM. This CDR3 is 10 amino acids long. The CDR3 here is CATHHEKLFF. Here the CDR3 DNA reads TGTGCCACCCATCATGAAAAACTGTTTTTT.

This clonotype was observed a handful of times. The chain combines TRBV5-1 with TRBJ2-1; 7 nucleotides agree with TRBD2. The trim removed 4 bases at V and 6 bases at J, leaving 7 bases unmatched. Germline V gene lookup returns CDR1 SGHRS and CDR2 YFSETQ. The CDR3 has 14 amino acids. CDR3 nucleotides: TGCGCCAGCAGCCCCGGACTAGTCGGCAATGAGCAGTTCTTC. It codes for CASSPGLVGNEQFF.

Details on this clonotype: This may stem from a read error, because a much larger clone lies one nucleotide away. The chain combines TRBV18 with TRBJ2-2, with unresolved D. The CDR3 sequence is 14 residues long. The germline V gene has CDR1 KGHSH and CDR2 LQKENI. CDR3 nucleotide sequence: TGTGCCAGCTCACCACCAGAGAACACCGGGCAGCTGTTTTTT. Its protein is CASSPPENTGQLFF.

The chain has TRBV7-2 and TRBJ1-2; D is ambiguous. V was trimmed by 5 bases and J by 8 bases, leaving 15 bases between them. The CDR3 has 13 amino acids. The germline CDR1 and CDR2 sequences are SGHTA and FQGNSA. CDR3 DNA: TGTGCCAGCAGCGTTACGGCTGGGAGAGGCTACACCTTC. Translation: CASSVTAGRGYTF.

This clonotype has just a few counts. The genes are TRBV18 and TRBJ2-1; no definite D call. V lost 3 bases to trimming and J lost 5 bases, with 14 bases between them. CDR1 is KGHSH and CDR2 is LQKENI in the germline V gene. The CDR3 consists of 15 residues. CDR3 coding DNA: TGTGCCAGCTCACCCAGGTCGGATTTGGACAATGAGCAGTTCTTC. Protein product: CASSPRSDLDNEQFF.

The V call is TRBV3-1, the J call TRBJ2-2; D is possibly TRBD2 (6 bases). The CDR3 covers 16 residues. Trimming shortened V by 1 base and J by 6 bases, and 15 bases separated the two germline ends. The germline V gene has CDR1 LGHDT and CDR2 YNNKEL (reference sequence). As DNA, the CDR3 is TGTGCCAGCAGCCAAGTCGGGACTGGGGACCCCGGGGAGCTGTTTTTT. Translated: CASSQVGTGDPGELFF.

The chain couples TRBV7-2 to TRBJ1-1; D is possibly TRBD1 (6 bases). V lost 7 bases, J lost 3 bases, and 15 bases lay in between. The CDR3 is 14 amino acids. CDR1 and CDR2 from the germline V gene are SGHTA and FQGNSA. Here the CDR3 reads CASIAEGGDTEAFF. CDR3 bases: TGTGCCAGCATCGCCGAGGGGGGGGACACTGAAGCTTTCTTT.

This clonotype came up a few times. The chain joins TRBV9 to TRBJ2-7; 8 positions agree with TRBD2. V was pared by 0 bases and J by 3 bases, with 5 bases of the junction left unmatched. The CDR3 is 15 residues long. Germline V gives CDR1 SGDLS, CDR2 YYNGEE. The chain's CDR3 is CASSVGIAGHYEQYF. CDR3 in DNA: TGTGCCAGCAGCGTAGGGATAGCGGGACACTACGAGCAGTACTTC.

Remarks on this clonotype: A read error is possible here, since a much larger clone lies one base away. The chain is built from TRBV6-4 and TRBJ2-1, with 9 bases lining up with TRBD2. Unmatched junction bases numbered 5, after V lost 2 bases and J lost 6 bases. The germline CDR1 and CDR2 sequences are MRHNA and SNTAGT. The CDR3 is 15 amino acids. CDR3 residues: CASSDGTSRSNEQFF. In DNA, the CDR3 is TGTGCCAGCAGTGACGGGACTAGCAGGAGCAATGAGCAGTTCTTC.

This clonotype was detected a few times. The J gene is TRBJ2-5, the V gene TRBV24-1; no definite D call. The germline V and J ends were trimmed by 8 bases and 2 bases, with 8 bases remaining between them. This CDR3 has 12 residues. Germline lookup yields CDR1 KGHDR and CDR2 SFDVKD. DNA for the CDR3: TGTGCCACCATGGGAACACAAGAGACCCAGTACTTC. Protein sequence: CATMGTQETQYF.

The V and J genes are TRBV4-3 and TRBJ2-5; D uncertain. With the DNA end fitting TRBJ2-7 better, the J assignment may be wrong. The CDR3 covers 13 residues. Germline V gene sequence: CDR1 LGHNA, CDR2 YSLEER. For the CDR3, the DNA is TGCGCCAGCAGCCAGGCTCTCGATCACGAGCAGTACTTC. Translating it yields CASSQALDHEQYF.

This clonotype was detected a few times. This chain uses TRBV28 with TRBJ2-5; 13 bases agree with TRBD2. The J call may be incorrect, as the DNA end agrees better with TRBJ2-1. The CDR3 is 16 residues long. The germline V gene encodes CDR1 MDHEN and CDR2 SYDVKM. The CDR3 DNA is TGTGCCAGCAGTTTAACTAGCGGGAGGGGTTACAATGAGCAGTTCTTC. This translates into CASSLTSGRGYNEQFF.

This clonotype was recorded a few times. V is TRBV7-3 and J is TRBJ2-1, with D possibly being TRBD2 (5 bases). CDR3 length equals 13 residues. V was trimmed by 2 bases and J by 10 bases, leaving 12 bases between them. CDR1 SGHTA and CDR2 FQGTGA come from the germline V gene. Here the CDR3 DNA reads TGTGCCAGCAGCTTAGAGGCCCAGCGGGAGCAGTTCTTC. Translation: CASSLEAQREQFF.

The chain links TRBV12-3 or TRBV12-4 to TRBJ2-5, with TRBD1 identical over 9 bases. The CDR3 extends over 16 amino acids. With 0 bases clipped from V and 5 bases from J, the junction kept 7 bases outside the gene matches. The CDR3, as DNA: TGTGCCAGCAGTTTAGCCCGGGACAGGGCTCAGGAGACCCAGTACTTC. Translated, it gives CASSLARDRAQETQYF.

This clonotype has just a few counts. The CDR3 region is CASSIYRDFNEKLFF. The CDR3, as DNA: TGTGCCAGCAGCATATACAGGGATTTTAATGAAAAACTGTTTTTT. This rearrangement joins TRBV7-9 to TRBJ1-4; D may be TRBD1 (6 bases). From germline, CDR1 is SEHNR and CDR2 FQNEAQ (reference sequence). V lost 5 bases, J lost 4 bases, and 14 bases lay in between. The CDR3 is 15 amino acids.

This clonotype was found a few times. The chain joins TRBV7-9 to TRBJ1-2; no clear D gene. Per germline, CDR1 SEHNR and CDR2 FQNEAQ (reference sequence). The CDR3 length is 13 residues. Trimming removed 3 bases at V and 4 bases at J, with 9 bases between. In nucleotides, the CDR3 is TGTGCCAGCAGCTTGAGTAACGGCTATGGCTACACCTTC. This sequence encodes CASSLSNGYGYTF.